This TCR beta chain was captured by sequencing in a study of blood T cells in healthy people across ages. Study results and caveats: Fewer expanded clones and more diversity marked long-lived versus aged donors. Diversity estimates drawn from one million T cells were deemed underestimates.

Alongside a J-beta primer mix, a sample-barcoded 5' primer served in a second PCR lasting 7 to 11 cycles. Any given sample supplied a minimum of 2.5 million CDR3-containing paired-end reads. TCRdb itself ran the 5' RACE reads through MiXCR, one entry per CDR3 protein. The sample holds over 1,500,000 distinct CDR3 sequences, 49% seen once. This clonotype was seen more than once but under ten times. The antigen is unknown. V dropped 3 bases and J dropped 0 bases, with 12 bases sitting between them. The CDR3 runs 16 residues. The germline V gene encodes CDR1 WSHSY and CDR2 SAAADI. The source of this sequence is a woman aged 40 to 55 in good health. The specimen was blood. The chain couples TRBV10-2 to TRBJ1-5; a weak D match, TRBD1 (5 bases). The CDR3 DNA follows: TGCGCCAGCAGTGACTCCGACAGAATTAGCAATCAGCCCCAGCATTTT. Protein product: CASSDSDRISNQPQHF.